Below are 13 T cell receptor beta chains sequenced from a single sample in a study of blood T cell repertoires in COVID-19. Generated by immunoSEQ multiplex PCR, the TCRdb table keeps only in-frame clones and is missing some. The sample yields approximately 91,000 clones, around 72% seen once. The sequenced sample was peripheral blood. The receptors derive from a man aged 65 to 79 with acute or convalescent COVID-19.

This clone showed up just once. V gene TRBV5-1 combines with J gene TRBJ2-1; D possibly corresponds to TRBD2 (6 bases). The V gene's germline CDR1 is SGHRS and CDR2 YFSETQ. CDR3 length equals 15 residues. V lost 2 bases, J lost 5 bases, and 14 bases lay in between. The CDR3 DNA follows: TGCGCCAGCAGCTTACAGACTAGTCGGAACAATGAGCAGTTCTTC. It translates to CASSLQTSRNNEQFF.

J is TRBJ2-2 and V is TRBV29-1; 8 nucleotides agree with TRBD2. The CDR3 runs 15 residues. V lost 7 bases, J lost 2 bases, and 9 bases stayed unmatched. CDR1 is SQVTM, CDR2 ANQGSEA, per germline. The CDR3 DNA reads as TGCAGCGCCTCCGGAAGCGGGGGAAACACCGGGGAGCTGTTTTTT. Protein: CSASGSGGNTGELFF.

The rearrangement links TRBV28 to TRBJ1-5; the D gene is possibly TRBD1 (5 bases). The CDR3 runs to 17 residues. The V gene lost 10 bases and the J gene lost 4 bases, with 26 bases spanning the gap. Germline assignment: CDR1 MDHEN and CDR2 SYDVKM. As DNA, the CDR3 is TGTGCCACCTCGGGCCCCCCCAGGAGGGGAAGTAATCAGCCCCAGCATTTT. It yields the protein CATSGPPRRGSNQPQHF.

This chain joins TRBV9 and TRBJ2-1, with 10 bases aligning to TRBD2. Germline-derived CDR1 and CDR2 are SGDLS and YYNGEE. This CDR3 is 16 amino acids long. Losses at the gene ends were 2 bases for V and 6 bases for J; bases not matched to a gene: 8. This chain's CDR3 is CASSVGASGGGNEQFF. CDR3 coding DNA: TGTGCCAGCAGCGTTGGGGCTAGCGGGGGTGGCAATGAGCAGTTCTTC. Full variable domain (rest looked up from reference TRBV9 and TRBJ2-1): DSGVTQTPKHLITATGQRVTLRCSPRSGDLSVYWYQQSLDQGLQFLIQYYNGEERAKGNILERFSAQQFPDLHSELNLSSLELGDSALYFCASSVGASGGGNEQFFGPGTRLTVL.

CDR3 sequence: CASSARTSGGTDTQYF. For the CDR3, the DNA is TGTGCCAGCAGTGCGCGGACTAGCGGGGGCACAGATACGCAGTATTTT. The chain has TRBV6-1 and TRBJ2-3, with TRBD2 matching over 12 bases. J was trimmed by 1 base and V by 4 bases; bases with no gene match: 3. The CDR3 runs to 16 residues. Per the germline V gene, CDR1 is MNHNS and CDR2 is SASEGT.

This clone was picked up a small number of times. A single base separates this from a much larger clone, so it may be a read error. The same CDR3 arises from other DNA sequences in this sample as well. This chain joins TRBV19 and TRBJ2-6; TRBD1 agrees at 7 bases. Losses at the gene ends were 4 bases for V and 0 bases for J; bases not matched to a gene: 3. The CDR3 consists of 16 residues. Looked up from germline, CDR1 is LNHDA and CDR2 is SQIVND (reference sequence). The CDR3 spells CASSTGQASGANVLTF. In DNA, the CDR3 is TGTGCCAGTAGTACCGGACAGGCCTCTGGGGCCAACGTCCTGACTTTC.

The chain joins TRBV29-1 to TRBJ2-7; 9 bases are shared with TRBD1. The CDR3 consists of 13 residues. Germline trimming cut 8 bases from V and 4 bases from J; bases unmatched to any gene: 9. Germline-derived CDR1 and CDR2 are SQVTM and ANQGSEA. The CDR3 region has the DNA TGCAGCCTCCGTTGGGGACAGGGATACGAGCAGTACTTC. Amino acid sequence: CSLRWGQGYEQYF.

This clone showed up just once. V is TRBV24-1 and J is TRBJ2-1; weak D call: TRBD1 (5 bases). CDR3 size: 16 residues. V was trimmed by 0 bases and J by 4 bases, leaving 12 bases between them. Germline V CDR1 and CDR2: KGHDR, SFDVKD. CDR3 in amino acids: CATSDLGRGPYNEQFF. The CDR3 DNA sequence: TGTGCCACCAGTGATTTGGGAAGGGGCCCGTACAATGAGCAGTTCTTC.

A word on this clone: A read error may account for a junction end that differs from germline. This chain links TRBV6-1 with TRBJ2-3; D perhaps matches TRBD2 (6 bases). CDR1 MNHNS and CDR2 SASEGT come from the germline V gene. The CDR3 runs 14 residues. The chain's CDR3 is CASSQAGLTDTQYF. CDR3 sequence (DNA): TGTGCCAGCAGTCAAGCGGGCCTCACAGATACGCAGTATTTT.

CDR3 sequence (DNA): TGTGCCAGCTCACCGACTAGCGGGAGGGGGGACATTCAGTACTTC. Residues: CASSPTSGRGDIQYF. This chain connects TRBV18 to TRBJ2-4; TRBD2 aligns across 14 bases. J lost 8 bases, V lost 3 bases, and 3 bases had no gene match. The CDR3 is 15 amino acids. Germline assignment: CDR1 KGHSH and CDR2 LQKENI.

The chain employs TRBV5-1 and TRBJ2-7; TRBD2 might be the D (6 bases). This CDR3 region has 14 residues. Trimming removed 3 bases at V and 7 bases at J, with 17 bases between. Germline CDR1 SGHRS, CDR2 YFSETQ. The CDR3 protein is CASSSGNSGSEQYF. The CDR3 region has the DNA TGCGCCAGCAGCTCAGGGAATAGCGGATCTGAGCAGTACTTC. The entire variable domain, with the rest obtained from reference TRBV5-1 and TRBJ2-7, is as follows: KAGVTQTPRYLIKTRGQQVTLSCSPISGHRSVSWYQQTPGQGLQFLFEYFSETQRNKGNFPGRFSGRQFSNSRSEMNVSTLELGDSALYLCASSSGNSGSEQYFGPGTRLTVT.

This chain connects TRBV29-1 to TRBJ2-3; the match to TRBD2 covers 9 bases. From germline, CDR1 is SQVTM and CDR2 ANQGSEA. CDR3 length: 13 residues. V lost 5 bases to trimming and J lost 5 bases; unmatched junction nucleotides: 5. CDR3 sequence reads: CSVKRGAGDTQYF. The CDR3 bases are TGCAGCGTTAAGCGGGGGGCAGGAGATACGCAGTATTTT.

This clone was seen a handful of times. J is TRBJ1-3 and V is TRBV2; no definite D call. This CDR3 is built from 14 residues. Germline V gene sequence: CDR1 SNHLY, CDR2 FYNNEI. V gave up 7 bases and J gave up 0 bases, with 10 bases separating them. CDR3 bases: TGTGCCAGCATGAGCGATAGCTCTGGAAACACCATATATTTT. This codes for CASMSDSSGNTIYF. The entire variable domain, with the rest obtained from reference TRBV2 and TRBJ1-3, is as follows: EPEVTQTPSHQVTQMGQEVILRCVPISNHLYFYWYRQILGQKVEFLVSFYNNEISEKSEIFDDQFSVERPDGSNFTLKIRSTKLEDSAMYFCASMSDSSGNTIYFGEGSWLTVV.